The next 27 T cell receptor beta chains were all read from a single sample in a study of blood T cell repertoires in COVID-19. The repertoire was sequenced with immunoSEQ multiplex PCR; TCRdb's copy has only in-frame clones and lacks some. The data show around 59,000 clones, with 70% to 90% seen just once and about 1.4% held by the top ten. Sequencing was done on a sample of peripheral blood. The receptors were gathered from a man between 60 and 75 years old with acute or convalescent COVID-19.

This chain connects TRBV14 to TRBJ2-5, with TRBD1 matching 9 bases. Germline V gene data show CDR1 as SGHDN and CDR2 as FVKESK. The CDR3 sequence is 17 residues long. J gave up 5 bases and V 0 bases, and 10 bases lay outside the gene matches. In DNA, the CDR3 is TGTGCCAGCAGCCAAGATCGGGGGACAGGGCTACTGGAGACCCAGTACTTC. Translating gives CASSQDRGTGLLETQYF. The complete variable domain, with remaining parts taken from reference TRBV14 and TRBJ2-5, reads EAGVTQFPSHSVIEKGQTVTLRCDPISGHDNLYWYRRVMGKEIKFLLHFVKESKQDESGMPNNRFLAERTGGTYSTLKVQPAELEDSGVYFCASSQDRGTGLLETQYFGPGTRLLVL.

The gene calls are TRBV14 and TRBJ1-4, with D unclear. Germline V gives CDR1 SGHDN, CDR2 FVKESK. This CDR3 is built from 15 residues. V lost 1 base and J 4 bases, leaving 10 bases between the germline ends. The CDR3 loop reads CASSQGTGINEKLFF. For the CDR3, the DNA is TGTGCCAGCAGCCAAGGAACGGGGATTAATGAAAAACTGTTTTTT.

The V call is TRBV4-1, the J call TRBJ2-7; D may be TRBD2 (5 bases). Germline V lookup: CDR1 MGHRA, CDR2 YSYEKL. V lost 3 bases to trimming and J lost 1 base, with 10 bases between them. The CDR3 has 14 residues. The CDR3 DNA sequence: TGCGCCAGCAGCCAGAGGACGGGGTCCTACGAGCAGTACTTC. It encodes CASSQRTGSYEQYF.

This chain uses TRBV28 with TRBJ1-5; D not resolved. The CDR3 contains 12 residues. Between the trimmed V and J ends, which lost 8 bases and 1 base, there was a span of 6 bases. Germline lookup yields CDR1 MDHEN and CDR2 SYDVKM. CDR3 DNA sequence: TGTGCCAGCGTCGTCAGCAATCAGCCCCAGCATTTT. Amino acids: CASVVSNQPQHF.

V gene TRBV10-3 combines with J gene TRBJ1-3, with D possibly matching TRBD1 (5 bases). CDR1 and CDR2 (germline): ENHRY, SYGVKD. V was pared by 5 bases and J by 2 bases, with 10 bases between. The CDR3 runs to 14 residues. The chain's CDR3 is CAISWGSAGNTIYF. For the CDR3, the DNA is TGTGCCATCAGTTGGGGCTCCGCTGGAAACACCATATATTTT.

The chain recombines TRBV27 with TRBJ2-3; 7 bases are a match to TRBD1. Germline values: CDR1 MNHEY, CDR2 SMNVEV (reference sequence). The CDR3 contains 15 residues. The ends lost 8 bases at V and 2 bases at J; junction bases unmatched: 10. CDR3 DNA sequence: TGTGCCAGCGGCGAGACCGGGACAGCCACAGATACGCAGTATTTT. Translated, it gives CASGETGTATDTQYF.

The rearrangement joins TRBV3-1 (or the pseudogene TRBV3-2) to TRBJ2-7; tentative D call: TRBD2 (5 bases). Germline values: CDR1 LGHDT, CDR2 YNNKEL (reference sequence). The CDR3 is 16 amino acids. V was clipped by 0 bases and J by 7 bases, with 19 bases between them. CDR3 amino acids: CASSQDRRSSLGEQYF. The DNA for the CDR3 is TGTGCCAGCAGCCAAGACCGGAGGTCTTCCCTGGGAGAGCAGTACTTC.

This chain connects TRBV20-1 to TRBJ2-5; D unresolved. CDR3 length: 11 amino acids. The V end was cut by 4 bases, the J end by 2 bases, with 5 bases between. The germline CDR1 and CDR2 sequences are DFQATT and SNEGSKA (reference sequence). The CDR3 spells CSAKIQETQYF. CDR3 in DNA: TGCAGTGCTAAAATACAAGAGACCCAGTACTTC.

V usage is TRBV30 and J usage is TRBJ1-2; D not certain. Trimming pared 4 bases from V and 8 bases from J, leaving 11 bases between. Germline CDR1 is GTSNPN and CDR2 is SVGIG (reference sequence). CDR3 size: 11 residues. The CDR3 loop reads CAWTVGGGYTF. CDR3 coding DNA: TGTGCCTGGACGGTGGGAGGGGGCTACACCTTC.

The chain has TRBV15 and TRBJ1-4, with D maybe TRBD1 (5 bases). V lost 0 bases and J 7 bases, leaving 12 bases between the germline ends. CDR3 length: 15 amino acids. Germline values: CDR1 LNHNV, CDR2 YYDKDF (reference sequence). DNA for the CDR3: TGTGCCACCAGCAGAGAAAGGCGGGGCGTTGAAAAACTGTTTTTT. Its translation: CATSRERRGVEKLFF. Full variable domain (remainder filled in from reference TRBV15 and TRBJ1-4): DAMVIQNPRYQVTQFGKPVTLSCSQTLNHNVMYWYQQKSSQAPKLLFHYYDKDFNNEADTPDNFQSRRPNTSFCFLDIRSPGLGDTAMYLCATSRERRGVEKLFFGSGTQLSVL.

V gene TRBV5-4 combines with J gene TRBJ2-1; 8 nucleotides agree with TRBD2. J lost 4 bases, V lost 4 bases, and 10 bases had no gene match. The CDR3 has 16 residues. CDR1 is SGHNT, CDR2 YYREEE, per germline (reference sequence). The CDR3 here is CASSTVAGPGYNEQFF. CDR3 DNA sequence: TGTGCCAGCAGCACGGTAGCGGGACCGGGTTACAATGAGCAGTTCTTC.

This clone was picked up one time. The chain is built from TRBV6-1 and TRBJ1-5; D is uncertain. Germline V gene sequence: CDR1 MNHNS, CDR2 SASEGT. The CDR3 length is 13 residues. V gave up 2 bases and J gave up 2 bases, with 4 bases separating them. CDR3 residues: CASSETGNQPQHF. CDR3 nucleotide sequence: TGTGCCAGCAGTGAAACTGGCAATCAGCCCCAGCATTTT.

The chain joins TRBV19 to TRBJ1-5; D is ambiguous. Germline CDR1 reads LNHDA; CDR2 reads SQIVND (reference sequence). The CDR3 consists of 17 residues. The germline V and J ends were trimmed by 1 base and 1 base, with 14 bases remaining between them. The CDR3 DNA sequence: TGTGCCAGTAGTATAGCCCGGGGTCTGGTCAGCAATCAGCCCCAGCATTTT. Translation gives CASSIARGLVSNQPQHF.

The V call is TRBV30, the J call TRBJ1-1; 10 bases match TRBD1. Germline V gene lookup returns CDR1 GTSNPN and CDR2 SVGIG (reference sequence). V gave up 4 bases and J gave up 3 bases; unmatched junction bases: 5. This CDR3 comprises 14 residues. CDR3 nucleotides: TGTGCCTGGAAAAAAGGACAGGGGGACACTGAAGCTTTCTTT. Residues: CAWKKGQGDTEAFF.

The chain uses TRBV6-5 and TRBJ2-1; no clear D gene. The CDR3 loop spans 15 amino acids. V lost 3 bases and J lost 5, with 14 bases in between. Germline V gene lookup returns CDR1 MNHEY and CDR2 SVGAGI. The chain's CDR3 is CASSYSAVGDNEQFF. The CDR3 DNA is TGTGCCAGCAGTTATTCCGCGGTGGGTGACAATGAGCAGTTCTTC.

This clone was seen a few times. This rearrangement joins TRBV19 to TRBJ1-5; tentative D call: TRBD1 (5 bases). The V end lost 3 bases, the J end lost 7 bases, and 16 bases lay between the germline ends. Per the germline V gene, CDR1 is LNHDA and CDR2 is SQIVND (reference sequence). The CDR3 has 15 amino acids. The CDR3 DNA is TGTGCCAGTAGTATTTTCAGGGTGGGGAACCAGCCCCAGCATTTT. This encodes CASSIFRVGNQPQHF.

The chain combines TRBV19 with TRBJ2-7; 8 nucleotides line up with TRBD2. The CDR3 runs to 16 residues. Unmatched junction bases numbered 11, after V lost 5 bases and J lost 2 bases. From germline, CDR1 is LNHDA and CDR2 SQIVND (reference sequence). The CDR3 protein is CASSDRPAGGTYEQYF. CDR3 DNA: TGTGCCAGTAGTGATCGGCCGGCGGGGGGAACCTACGAGCAGTACTTC.

This clone was counted a single time. V and J are TRBV15 and TRBJ2-1; TRBD2 might be the D (5 bases). CDR3 length: 15 amino acids. The V end was cut by 5 bases, the J end by 4 bases, with 15 bases between. Germline V gives CDR1 LNHNV, CDR2 YYDKDF (reference sequence). The CDR3 here is CATSLRALGYNEQFF. CDR3 sequence (DNA): TGTGCCACCAGCTTGAGGGCCCTAGGGTACAATGAGCAGTTCTTC.

V gene TRBV6-2 or TRBV6-3 combines with J gene TRBJ2-1, with 12 bases identical to TRBD2. The CDR3 contains 16 residues. V shed 6 bases and J 6 bases; nucleotides not matched to a gene: 9. Germline CDR1 and CDR2: MNHEY and SVGEGT. The CDR3 bases are TGTGCCAGCAGCACATCCCCGGGACTAGCGGGCAATGAGCAGTTCTTC. It translates to CASSTSPGLAGNEQFF.

V is TRBV7-9 and J is TRBJ1-4; D possibly corresponds to TRBD1 (6 bases). V was shortened by 7 bases and J by 8 bases, with 20 bases between the two germline ends. The CDR3 has 15 amino acids. Germline values: CDR1 SEHNR, CDR2 FQNEAQ (reference sequence). CDR3 in DNA: TGTGCCAGCACCACAGGGATGGCCGTTGGGGAAAAACTGTTTTTT. Encoded protein: CASTTGMAVGEKLFF.

The chain links TRBV24-1 to TRBJ1-5, with a possible D match to TRBD1 (5 bases). The germline CDR1 and CDR2 sequences are KGHDR and SFDVKD. Trimming took off 5 bases at V and 6 bases at J, with 13 bases between the two ends. The CDR3 loop spans 14 amino acids. The CDR3 coding sequence is TGTGCCACCAGTGGAGCGGGGACGGGTCAGCCCCAGCATTTT. Amino acids: CATSGAGTGQPQHF.

The rearrangement joins TRBV4-3 to TRBJ2-7; D possibly corresponds to TRBD1 (6 bases). With 0 bases removed from V and 0 bases from J, the gap between germline ends came to 12 bases. Germline values: CDR1 LGHNA, CDR2 YSLEER. This CDR3 region has 16 residues. The CDR3 bases are TGCGCCAGCAGCCAAGATCTTCAGGGGTCCTCCTACGAGCAGTACTTC. Its protein is CASSQDLQGSSYEQYF.

The chain uses TRBV9 and TRBJ2-2; a possible D gene is TRBD1 (6 bases). The CDR3 loop spans 14 amino acids. Germline CDR1 SGDLS, CDR2 YYNGEE. The V gene lost 7 bases and the J gene lost 0 bases, with 10 bases spanning the gap. CDR3 loop: CASSGQPNTGELFF. The CDR3 region has the DNA TGTGCCAGCTCGGGACAACCGAACACCGGGGAGCTGTTTTTT.

This clone was found once. V is TRBV15 and J is TRBJ2-7; D gene uncertain. The V end was cut by 0 bases, the J end by 5 bases, with 8 bases between. In germline, CDR1 is LNHNV, CDR2 YYDKDF (reference sequence). The CDR3 is 13 residues long. CDR3 residues: CATSRDGLDEQYF. The CDR3 DNA is TGTGCCACCAGCAGAGATGGGCTCGACGAGCAGTACTTC.

This chain connects TRBV9 to TRBJ2-2; 7 bases are shared with TRBD2. The junction had 9 bases not matched to a gene; V was cut back by 5 bases and J by 5 bases. The CDR3 contains 15 residues. From germline, CDR1 is SGDLS and CDR2 YYNGEE. CDR3 sequence (DNA): TGTGCCAGCAGTCAAAGGGAGGGATGGACCGGGGAGCTGTTTTTT. Amino acid sequence: CASSQREGWTGELFF.

This clone came up a few times. The junction and the germline gene differ at one end; a read error may be behind it. The chain joins TRBV18 to TRBJ1-1, with D possibly matching TRBD1 (6 bases). The CDR3 spans 13 residues. Germline CDR1 is KGHSH and CDR2 is LQKENI. The CDR3: CASSPPGHTEAFF. The CDR3 DNA reads as TGTGCCAGCTCACCGCCGGGACACACAGAAGCTTTCTTT.

In its sample, this clone was seen a few times. The V gene is TRBV28, the J gene TRBJ2-3; 10 bases agree with TRBD2. Germline V gene sequence: CDR1 MDHEN, CDR2 SYDVKM. The trim removed 5 bases at V and 10 bases at J, leaving 9 bases unmatched. There are 14 residues in the CDR3. The CDR3 loop is CASSISSGSTPQYF. CDR3 coding DNA: TGTGCCAGCAGTATCTCTAGCGGGAGTACTCCGCAGTATTTT.